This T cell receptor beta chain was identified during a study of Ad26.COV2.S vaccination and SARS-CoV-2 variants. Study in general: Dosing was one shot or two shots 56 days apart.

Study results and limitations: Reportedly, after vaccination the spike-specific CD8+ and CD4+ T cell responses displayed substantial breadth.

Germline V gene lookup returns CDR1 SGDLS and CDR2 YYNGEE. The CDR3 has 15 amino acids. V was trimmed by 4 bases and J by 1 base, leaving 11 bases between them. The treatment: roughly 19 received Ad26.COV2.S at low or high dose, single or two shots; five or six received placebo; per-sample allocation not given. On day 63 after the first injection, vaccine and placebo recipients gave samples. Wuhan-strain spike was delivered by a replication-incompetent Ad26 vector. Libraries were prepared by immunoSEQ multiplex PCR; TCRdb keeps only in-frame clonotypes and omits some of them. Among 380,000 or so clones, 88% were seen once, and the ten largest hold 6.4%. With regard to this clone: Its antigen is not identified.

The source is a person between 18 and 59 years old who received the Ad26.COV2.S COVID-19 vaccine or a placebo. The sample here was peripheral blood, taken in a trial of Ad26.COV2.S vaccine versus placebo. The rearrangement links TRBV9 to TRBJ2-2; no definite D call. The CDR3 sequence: CASSPRTENTGELFF. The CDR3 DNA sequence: TGTGCCAGCAGCCCCCGGACGGAGAACACCGGGGAGCTGTTTTTT.